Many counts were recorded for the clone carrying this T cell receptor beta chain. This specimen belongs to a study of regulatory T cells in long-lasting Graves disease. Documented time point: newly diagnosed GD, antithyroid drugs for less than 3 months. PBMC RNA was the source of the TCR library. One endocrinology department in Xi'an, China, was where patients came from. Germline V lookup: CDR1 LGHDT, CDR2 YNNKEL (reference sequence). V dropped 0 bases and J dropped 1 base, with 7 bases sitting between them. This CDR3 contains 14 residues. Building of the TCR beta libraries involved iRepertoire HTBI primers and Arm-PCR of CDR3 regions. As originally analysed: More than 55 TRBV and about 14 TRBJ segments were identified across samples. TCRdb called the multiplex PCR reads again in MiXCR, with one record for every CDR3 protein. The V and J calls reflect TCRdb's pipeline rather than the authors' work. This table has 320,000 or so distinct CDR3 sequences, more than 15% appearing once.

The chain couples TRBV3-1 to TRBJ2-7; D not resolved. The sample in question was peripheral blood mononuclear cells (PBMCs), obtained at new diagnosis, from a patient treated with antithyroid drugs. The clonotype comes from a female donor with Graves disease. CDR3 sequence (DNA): TGTGCCAGCAGCCAAGAAGTTCGTTCCTACGAGCAGTACTTC. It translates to CASSQEVRSYEQYF.